This T cell receptor (beta chain) appears in the sequencing data of a study of CD8+ T cells in alopecia areata. Turning to the study itself: Tofacitinib was taken orally by treated patients, and the dose was 5 to 10 mg twice daily. A 6-month off-drug phase came after tofacitinib, which had lasted 6 to 18 months.

Extracted RNA was reverse transcribed into cDNA, the sequencing template. The table came from immunoSEQ multiplex PCR; TCRdb's copy has only in-frame clones and leaves some out. The sample includes roughly 180,000 clones, 50% to 60% of them seen just once. Per germline, CDR1 SGHAT and CDR2 FQNNGV. Trimming at V came to 7 bases and at J to 1 base, leaving 17 bases not matched to a gene. CDR3 length: 19 amino acids. The sample's treatment: oral pan-JAK inhibitor, 5-10 mg twice daily. Specimens obtained from alopecia areata patients comprised lesional scalp punch biopsies and peripheral blood. The rearrangement joins TRBV11-2 to TRBJ2-5; 11 bases fit TRBD2. The source is a human donor with alopecia areata. The source material was CD4+ T cells sorted from blood, sampled at week 4, from a patient treated with tofacitinib. Here the CDR3 reads CASTHSLSGGAYFQETQYF. The CDR3 nucleotides read TGTGCCAGCACACACTCCCTTAGCGGGGGGGCCTACTTCCAAGAGACCCAGTACTTC.